These 22 T cell receptor beta chains share one sample of origin, sequenced in a study of T cells after posttransplantation cyclophosphamide. Cells defined as naive were viable CD3+CD4+ or CD3+CD8+ and CCR7+CD45RA+CD45RO-CD95-CD27+CD28+. The repertoire was sequenced with immunoSEQ multiplex PCR; TCRdb's copy has only in-frame clones and lacks some. This sample yields more than 30,000 clones, of which 80% to 95% are seen a single time; roughly 0.26% belongs to the top ten. The specimen sequenced was naive CD4+ T cells sorted from PBMCs. The receptors were gathered from a woman aged 55-70 years in good health, CMV-negative, and a related stem cell transplant donor.

The chain carries TRBV19 and TRBJ1-1; D unclear. From germline, CDR1 is LNHDA and CDR2 SQIVND (reference sequence). Trimming pared 6 bases from V and 0 bases from J, leaving 8 bases between. The CDR3 contains 13 residues. The CDR3 here is CASRRSMNTEAFF. For the CDR3, the DNA is TGTGCCAGTAGGAGGAGCATGAACACTGAAGCTTTCTTT. The variable domain in full, with the rest retrieved from reference TRBV19 and TRBJ1-1, is DGGITQSPKYLFRKEGQNVTLSCEQNLNHDAMYWYRQDPGQGLRLIYYSQIVNDFQKGDIAEGYSVSREKKESFPLTVTSAQKNPTAFYLCASRRSMNTEAFFGQGTRLTVV.

J is TRBJ2-4 and V is TRBV6-5; 10 positions agree with TRBD2. Looked up from germline, CDR1 is MNHEY and CDR2 is SVGAGI. The CDR3 contains 15 residues. Unmatched junction bases numbered 18, after V lost 6 bases and J lost 16 bases. In DNA, the CDR3 is TGTGCCAGCAGCAGAAAGGATGCTAGCGGGAGCGGACAATACTTC. It translates to CASSRKDASGSGQYF.

The chain combines TRBV12-5 with TRBJ2-1; D may be TRBD2 (5 bases). This CDR3 region has 15 residues. In germline, CDR1 is LGHNT, CDR2 FRNRAP. V gave up 0 bases and J gave up 8 bases, with 14 bases separating them. CDR3 protein: CASGLVLADHYEQFF. The DNA of the CDR3 is TGTGCTAGTGGTTTGGTCCTAGCTGATCACTATGAGCAGTTCTTC.

This clone showed up just a few times. The J gene is TRBJ1-4, the V gene TRBV5-1; a weak D match, TRBD1 (6 bases). Germline-derived CDR1 and CDR2 are SGHRS and YFSETQ. Deletions cut 4 bases from V and 2 bases from J, with 15 bases between. The CDR3 has 16 amino acids. CDR3 amino acids: CASSTQGMATNEKLFF. The CDR3 DNA reads as TGCGCCAGCAGCACCCAGGGGATGGCTACTAATGAAAAACTGTTTTTT.

The chain joins TRBV7-9 to TRBJ2-3, with 9 bases identical to TRBD2. V lost 5 bases and J lost 3; bases outside the gene matches: 6. Germline V gives CDR1 SEHNR, CDR2 FQNEAQ (reference sequence). CDR3 size: 15 residues. Here the CDR3 reads CASSDTLAGTDTQYF. The DNA for the CDR3 is TGTGCCAGCAGCGATACGCTAGCGGGGACAGATACGCAGTATTTT.

CDR3 in DNA: TGTGCCAGCTCCTTCGGGACTATCTACGAGCAGTACTTC. Translated: CASSFGTIYEQYF. This sequence joins TRBV18 and TRBJ2-7; the match to TRBD2 covers 7 bases. Germline CDR1 reads KGHSH; CDR2 reads LQKENI. Trimming took 6 bases from V and 3 from J; bases not matched to a gene: 5. This CDR3 region has 13 residues.

This clone appeared once. The rearrangement links TRBV28 to TRBJ1-5; 7 positions match TRBD1. The CDR3 length is 14 residues. V lost 5 bases and J lost 6; bases outside the gene matches: 7. Germline CDR1 MDHEN, CDR2 SYDVKM. This chain's CDR3 is CASSLRQGSQPQHF. CDR3 DNA sequence: TGTGCCAGCAGTCTCCGACAGGGAAGTCAGCCCCAGCATTTT.

This rearrangement joins TRBV5-4 to TRBJ1-3, with D uncertain. Germline values: CDR1 SGHNT, CDR2 YYREEE (reference sequence). The CDR3 has 15 amino acids. Trimming took off 4 bases at V and 3 bases at J, with 14 bases between the two ends. The CDR3 DNA sequence: TGTGCCAGCAGCGTAGACGTCGGGAGTGGAAACACCATATATTTT. Its translation: CASSVDVGSGNTIYF. Looking up the rest from reference TRBV5-4 and TRBJ1-3 gives the full variable domain: ETGVTQSPTHLIKTRGQQVTLRCSSQSGHNTVSWYQQALGQGPQFIFQYYREEENGRGNFPPRFSGLQFPNYSSELNVNALELDDSALYLCASSVDVGSGNTIYFGEGSWLTVV.

The chain combines TRBV19 with TRBJ2-3, with TRBD2 identical over 10 bases. The V gene's germline CDR1 is LNHDA and CDR2 SQIVND (reference sequence). The CDR3 consists of 14 residues. The junction had 6 bases not matched to a gene; V was cut back by 6 bases and J by 6 bases. CDR3 amino acids: CASRSGRARDTQYF. CDR3 bases: TGTGCCAGTAGGAGCGGGAGGGCTAGGGATACGCAGTATTTT.

This chain uses TRBV5-6 with TRBJ2-2; TRBD1 might be the D (6 bases). The CDR3 sequence is 15 residues long. The V and J ends lost 0 bases and 5 bases respectively, with 11 bases between them. The germline V gene has CDR1 SGHDT and CDR2 YYEEEE. DNA for the CDR3: TGTGCCAGCAGCTTGGTCTCAACAGGGACCGGGGAGCTGTTTTTT. This sequence encodes CASSLVSTGTGELFF. Full variable domain (remainder filled in from reference TRBV5-6 and TRBJ2-2): DAGVTQSPTHLIKTRGQQVTLRCSPKSGHDTVSWYQQALGQGPQFIFQYYEEEERQRGNFPDRFSGHQFPNYSSELNVNALLLGDSALYLCASSLVSTGTGELFFGEGSRLTVL.

CDR3 in amino acids: CASSTPNLNRVPGANVLTF. DNA for the CDR3: TGTGCCAGCAGTACCCCAAACCTAAACAGGGTACCTGGGGCCAACGTCCTGACTTTC. The chain couples TRBV28 to TRBJ2-6; TRBD1 is a possible D gene (6 bases). The CDR3 covers 19 residues. Germline V gives CDR1 MDHEN, CDR2 SYDVKM. Trimming left V 5 bases short and J 2 bases short, with 22 bases between.

Notes on this clone: At one of its ends the junction is not consistent with the germline gene, which may arise from a read error. The chain carries TRBV5-1 and TRBJ2-1; D perhaps matches TRBD1 (6 bases). In germline, CDR1 is SGHRS, CDR2 YFSETQ. The CDR3 is 13 amino acids. The CDR3 is CASSLDSRNEQFF. CDR3 nucleotides: TGCGCCAGCAGTTTGGACAGTCGCAATGAGCAGTTCTTC.

J is TRBJ2-5 and V is TRBV28, with TRBD1 identical over 7 bases. V shed 8 bases, J shed 4 bases, and the junction held 7 bases outside the gene matches. The CDR3 has 13 residues. The V gene's germline CDR1 is MDHEN and CDR2 SYDVKM. CDR3 DNA: TGTGCCAGCGAAAGGGGGCCTCGAGAGACCCAGTACTTC. Amino acids: CASERGPRETQYF.

The chain combines TRBV6-1 with TRBJ1-2; 9 bases align to TRBD1. From germline, CDR1 is MNHNS and CDR2 SASEGT. The CDR3 loop spans 16 amino acids. V shed 0 bases and J 4 bases; nucleotides not matched to a gene: 6. CDR3 nucleotide sequence: TGTGCCAGCAGTGAAGCGATACAGGGGGCTCGCTATGGCTACACCTTC. Translating it yields CASSEAIQGARYGYTF.

This clone showed up just once. The chain is built from TRBV9 and TRBJ2-3, with a possible D match to TRBD2 (5 bases). With 0 bases removed from V and 10 bases from J, the gap between germline ends came to 12 bases. This CDR3 comprises 13 residues. Germline V lookup: CDR1 SGDLS, CDR2 YYNGEE. Written as DNA, the CDR3 is TGTGCCAGCAGCGTAGGAGTGAGGGATGCGCAGTATTTT. Its translation is CASSVGVRDAQYF. The full variable domain, completed using reference TRBV9 and TRBJ2-3, is DSGVTQTPKHLITATGQRVTLRCSPRSGDLSVYWYQQSLDQGLQFLIQYYNGEERAKGNILERFSAQQFPDLHSELNLSSLELGDSALYFCASSVGVRDAQYFGPGTRLTVL.

The rearrangement uses TRBV2 and TRBJ2-2, with 9 bases fitting TRBD1. CDR3 length: 15 residues. V gave up 2 bases and J gave up 6 bases; unmatched junction bases: 4. Germline loops: CDR1 SNHLY, CDR2 FYNNEI. The CDR3 DNA follows: TGTGCCAGCAGTGAAAACAGGGGGCAGGCCGGGGAGCTGTTTTTT. Translation: CASSENRGQAGELFF.

The V call is TRBV5-5, the J call TRBJ1-5, with D perhaps matching TRBD1 (6 bases). Germline lookup yields CDR1 SGHKS and CDR2 YYEKEE (reference sequence). The CDR3 totals 14 residues. Deletions cut 4 bases from V and 4 bases from J, with 12 bases between. CDR3 amino acids: CASSRDRINQPQHF. CDR3 nucleotides: TGTGCCAGCAGCCGAGACAGGATAAATCAGCCCCAGCATTTT.

The rearrangement links TRBV28 to TRBJ1-2; D not resolved. Germline-derived CDR1 and CDR2 are MDHEN and SYDVKM. V was pared by 3 bases and J by 8 bases, with 13 bases between. This CDR3 is 13 amino acids long. CDR3 bases: TGTGCCAGCAGTTTCCTTGGAGGGCAAGGCTACACCTTC. This encodes CASSFLGGQGYTF.

This chain uses TRBV27 with TRBJ2-5, with D possibly TRBD2 on 6 matching bases. The J call may be in error: the DNA end matches TRBJ2-7 better. The CDR3 has 14 residues. CDR1 and CDR2 (germline): MNHEY, SMNVEV (reference sequence). CDR3 residues: CASRRFGGTYEQYF. The CDR3 DNA follows: TGTGCCAGCAGGCGCTTCGGAGGGACCTACGAGCAGTACTTC.

The CDR3 sequence: CASSLVGTSGYNEQFF. The DNA for the CDR3 is TGTGCCAGCAGCTTAGTAGGGACTAGCGGGTACAATGAGCAGTTCTTC. V gene TRBV7-2 combines with J gene TRBJ2-1; 12 bases match TRBD2. V shed 1 base and J 4 bases; nucleotides not matched to a gene: 2. The CDR3 runs to 16 residues. Per the germline V gene, CDR1 is SGHTA and CDR2 is FQGNSA.

The chain recombines TRBV27 with TRBJ2-7; TRBD1 might be the D (6 bases). The CDR3 loop spans 17 amino acids. Trimming shortened V by 2 bases and J by 7 bases, and 24 bases separated the two germline ends. The germline V gene has CDR1 MNHEY and CDR2 SMNVEV (reference sequence). The CDR3 DNA reads TGTGCCAGCAGTTTACGCTCGACGGCAGGGGTATCGTTAGAGCAGTACTTC. This encodes CASSLRSTAGVSLEQYF.

The V gene is TRBV27, the J gene TRBJ1-3, with a possible D match to TRBD1 (6 bases). Germline CDR1 and CDR2: MNHEY and SMNVEV (reference sequence). Trimming pared 5 bases from V and 2 bases from J, leaving 13 bases between. The CDR3 runs 15 residues. CDR3 amino acids: CASSATGTPGNTIYF. DNA of the CDR3: TGTGCCAGCAGTGCGACCGGGACACCTGGAAACACCATATATTTT.